These 4 T cell receptor beta chains were all obtained from the same sample, sequenced in a study of blood T cell repertoires in COVID-19 (TCRdb year 2020). Receptors were amplified or captured by the immunoSEQ multiplex PCR assay. In TCRdb, the immuneACCESS table is reduced to in-frame sequences with V and J assigned. These tables do not hold every clone; where another copy was compared, an unresolved V gene accounts for under half, and the others remain unexplained. Recorded for this sample are 70,000 or so clones; about 81% of them occurred a single time. About 17% of the sample is in the top ten clones. The sequenced material came from peripheral blood. These receptors all come from a human donor in a cohort sampled during active COVID-19.

The chain joins TRBV12-5 to TRBJ2-1, with D possibly matching TRBD1 (6 bases). V lost 5 bases, J lost 9 bases, and 17 bases lay in between. CDR3 length: 14 amino acids. Germline CDR1 and CDR2: LGHNT and FRNRAP. The DNA for the CDR3 is TGTGCTAGTGGTGTGGGACAACAAGGGGGTGAGCAGTTCTTC. This translates into CASGVGQQGGEQFF. The complete variable domain, with remaining parts taken from reference TRBV12-5 and TRBJ2-1, reads DARVTQTPRHKVTEMGQEVTMRCQPILGHNTVFWYRQTMMQGLELLAYFRNRAPLDDSGMPKDRFSAEMPDATLATLKIQPSEPRDSAVYFCASGVGQQGGEQFFGPGTRLTVL.

V is TRBV6-5 and J is TRBJ2-7; possibly TRBD1 for D (5 bases). Germline CDR1 is MNHEY and CDR2 is SVGAGI. The CDR3 has 15 amino acids. The V end was cut by 6 bases, the J end by 3 bases, with 18 bases between. Written as DNA, the CDR3 is TGTGCCAGCAGATCCTACCCGACAGCCAACTACGAGCAGTACTTC. Translating gives CASRSYPTANYEQYF.

V usage is TRBV29-1 and J usage is TRBJ2-5, with D hard to call. The length of the CDR3 is 13 residues. CDR1 SQVTM and CDR2 ANQGSEA come from the germline V gene. Trimming took off 7 bases at V and 1 base at J, with 13 bases between the two ends. This CDR3 reads CSAATSLQETQYF. The CDR3 DNA reads as TGCAGCGCGGCGACAAGCCTCCAAGAGACCCAGTACTTC.

The gene calls are TRBV2 and TRBJ1-5; tentatively, D is TRBD1 (5 bases). CDR1 is SNHLY and CDR2 is FYNNEI in the germline V gene. V lost 2 bases to trimming and J lost 7 bases, with 15 bases between them. The CDR3 has 15 amino acids. In DNA form, the CDR3 reads TGTGCCAGCAGTGAATCTGGCAGGGAAGGGCAGCCCCAGCATTTT. Translating gives CASSESGREGQPQHF.